This T cell receptor beta chain was obtained from a study of blood T cell repertoires in COVID-19. Study-level background: COVID-19 samples from acute and convalescent phases originated in the United States, Italy and Spain.

Sequenced by immunoSEQ multiplex PCR; TCRdb stores in-frame clones only, minus some. Found here are about 480,000 clones, approximately 90% of them singletons; the top ten hold 1.5% to 2%. V was pared by 4 bases and J by 8 bases, with 15 bases between. The CDR3 consists of 13 residues. In germline, CDR1 is SGHTS, CDR2 YDEGEE. V is TRBV5-8 and J is TRBJ1-2; no reliable D call. This TCR derives from a woman aged 40 to 50 who had recovered from COVID-19. The sequenced sample was PBMCs or T cells enriched from blood (not recorded which). CDR3 DNA: TGTGCCAGCAGCCCGTCGAGTCTCCTAGGCTACACCTTC. Encoded protein: CASSPSSLLGYTF.